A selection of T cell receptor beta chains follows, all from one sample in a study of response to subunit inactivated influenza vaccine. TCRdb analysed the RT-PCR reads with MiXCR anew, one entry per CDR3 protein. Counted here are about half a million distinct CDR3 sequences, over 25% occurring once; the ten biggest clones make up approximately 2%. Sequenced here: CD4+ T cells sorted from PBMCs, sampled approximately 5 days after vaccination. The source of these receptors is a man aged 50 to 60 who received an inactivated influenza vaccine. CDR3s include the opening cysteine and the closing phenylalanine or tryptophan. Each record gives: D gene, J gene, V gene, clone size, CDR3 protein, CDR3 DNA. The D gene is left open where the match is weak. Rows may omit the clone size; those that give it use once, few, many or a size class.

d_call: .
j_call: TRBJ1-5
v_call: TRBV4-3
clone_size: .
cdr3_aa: CASSLQINQPQHF
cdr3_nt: TGCGCCAGCAGCCTCCAGATCAATCAGCCCCAGCATTTT

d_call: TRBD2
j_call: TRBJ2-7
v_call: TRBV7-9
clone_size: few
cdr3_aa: CASSKTGTRSEQYF
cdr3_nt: TGTGCCAGCAGCAAAACCGGGACTAGGAGCGAGCAGTACTTC

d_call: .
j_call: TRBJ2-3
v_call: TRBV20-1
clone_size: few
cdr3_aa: CRARSGGGNTQYF
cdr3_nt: TGCAGGGCTAGATCAGGGGGAGGGAATACGCAGTATTTT

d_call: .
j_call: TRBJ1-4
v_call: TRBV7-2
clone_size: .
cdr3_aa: CASSLDPKSTNEKLFF
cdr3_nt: TGTGCCAGCAGCTTGGATCCCAAATCAACTAATGAAAAACTGTTTTTT

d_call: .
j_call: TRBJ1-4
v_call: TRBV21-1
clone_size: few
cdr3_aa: CASSKGQGIEKLFF
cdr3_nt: TGTGCCAGCAGCAAGGGACAGGGAATTGAAAAACTGTTTTTT

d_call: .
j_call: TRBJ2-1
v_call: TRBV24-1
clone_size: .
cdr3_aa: CATSEETASSYNEQFF
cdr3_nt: TGTGCCACCAGTGAAGAGACAGCGAGCTCCTACAATGAGCAGTTCTTC

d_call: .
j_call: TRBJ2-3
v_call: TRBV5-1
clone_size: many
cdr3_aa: CASSLTSSTDTQYF
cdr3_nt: TGCGCCAGCAGCTTGACCTCTAGCACAGATACGCAGTATTTT

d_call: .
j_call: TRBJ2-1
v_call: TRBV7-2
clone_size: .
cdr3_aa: CASARGPGPYNEQFF
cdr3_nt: TGTGCCAGCGCCCGGGGACCCGGCCCCTACAATGAGCAGTTCTTC

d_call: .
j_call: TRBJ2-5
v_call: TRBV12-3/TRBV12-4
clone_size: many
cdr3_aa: CASSLGSRETQYF
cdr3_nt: TGTGCCAGCAGCTTGGGTTCGCGGGAGACCCAGTACTTC

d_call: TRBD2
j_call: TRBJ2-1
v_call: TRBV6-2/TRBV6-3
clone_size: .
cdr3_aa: CASRTGGDYNEQFF
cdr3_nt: TGTGCCAGCAGAACGGGGGGGGATTACAATGAGCAGTTCTTC

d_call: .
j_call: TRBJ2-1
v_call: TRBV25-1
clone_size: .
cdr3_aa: CASSDAYSYNEQFF
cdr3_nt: TGTGCCAGCAGTGACGCATACTCCTACAATGAGCAGTTCTTC

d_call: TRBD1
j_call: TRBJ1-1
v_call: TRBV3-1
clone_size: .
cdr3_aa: CASSATGLNTEAFF
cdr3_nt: TGTGCCAGCAGCGCGACAGGGCTGAACACTGAAGCTTTCTTT

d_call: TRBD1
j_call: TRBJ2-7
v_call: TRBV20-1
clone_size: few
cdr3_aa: CSAIRTGVGEQYF
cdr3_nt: TGCAGTGCTATCCGGACAGGGGTGGGGGAGCAGTACTTC

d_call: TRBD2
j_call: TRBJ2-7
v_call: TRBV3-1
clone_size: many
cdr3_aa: CASSSGGIYEQYF
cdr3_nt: TGTGCCAGCAGCAGCGGGGGGATCTACGAGCAGTACTTC

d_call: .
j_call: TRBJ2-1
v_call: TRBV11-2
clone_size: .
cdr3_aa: CASSLGGGPHNEQFF
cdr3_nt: TGTGCCAGCAGCTTAGGGGGGGGGCCCCACAATGAGCAGTTCTTC

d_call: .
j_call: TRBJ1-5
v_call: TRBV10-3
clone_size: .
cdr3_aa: CATRGRTDPNQPQHF
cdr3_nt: TGTGCCACAAGAGGTCGGACAGATCCCAATCAGCCCCAGCATTTT

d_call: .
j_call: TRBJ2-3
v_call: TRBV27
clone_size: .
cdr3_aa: CASSTRTVLSTDTQYF
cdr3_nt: TGTGCCAGCAGTACCCGGACAGTTTTAAGCACAGATACGCAGTATTTT

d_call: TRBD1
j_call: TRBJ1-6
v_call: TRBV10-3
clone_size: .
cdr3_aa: CAISVDRVTLHF
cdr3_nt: TGTGCCATCAGCGTGGACAGGGTCACCCTCCACTTT

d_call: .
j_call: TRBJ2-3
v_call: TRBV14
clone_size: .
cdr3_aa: CASSPDFNTDTQYF
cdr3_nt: TGTGCCAGCAGCCCGGACTTCAACACAGATACGCAGTATTTT

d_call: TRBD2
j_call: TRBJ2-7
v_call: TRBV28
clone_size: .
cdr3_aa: CASSLGGTYVKQYF
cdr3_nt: TGTGCCAGCAGTTTGGGGGGGACCTACGTCAAGCAGTACTTC

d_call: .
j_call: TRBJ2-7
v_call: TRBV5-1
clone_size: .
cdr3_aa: CASSLGTQSDEQYF
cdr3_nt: TGCGCCAGCAGCTTGGGGACCCAGAGCGACGAGCAGTACTTC

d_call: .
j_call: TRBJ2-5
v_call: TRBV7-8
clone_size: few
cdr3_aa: CASSSGHSRQETQYF
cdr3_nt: TGTGCCAGCAGCTCCGGACATTCGCGACAAGAGACCCAGTACTTC

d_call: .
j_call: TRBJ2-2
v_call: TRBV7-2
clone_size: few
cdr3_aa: CASSFDIGAEGELFF
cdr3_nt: TGTGCCAGCAGCTTTGACATTGGGGCAGAGGGGGAGCTGTTTTTT

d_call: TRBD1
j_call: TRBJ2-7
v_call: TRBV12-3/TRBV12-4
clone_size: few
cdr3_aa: CASSLGTGGYYEQYF
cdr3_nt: TGTGCCAGCAGTCTCGGGACAGGGGGCTACTACGAGCAGTACTTC

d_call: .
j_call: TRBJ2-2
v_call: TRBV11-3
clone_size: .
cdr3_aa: CASSRVGGTGELFF
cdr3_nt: TGTGCCAGCAGTCGGGTGGGTGGAACCGGGGAGCTGTTTTTT

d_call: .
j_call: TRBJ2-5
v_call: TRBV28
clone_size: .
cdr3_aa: CASTATGYEETQYF
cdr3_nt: TGTGCCAGCACCGCCACAGGGTACGAAGAGACCCAGTACTTC

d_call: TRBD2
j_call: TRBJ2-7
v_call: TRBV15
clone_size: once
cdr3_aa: CATSREGAGAYEQYF
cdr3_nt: TGTGCCACCAGCAGAGAAGGAGCGGGAGCCTACGAGCAGTACTTC

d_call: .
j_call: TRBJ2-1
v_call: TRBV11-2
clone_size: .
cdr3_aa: CASSLRSEQFF
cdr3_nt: TGTGCCAGCAGCTTGAGGTCGGAGCAGTTCTTC

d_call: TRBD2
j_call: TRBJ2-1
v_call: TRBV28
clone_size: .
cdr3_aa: CASSWLAGATRSDEQFF
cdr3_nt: TGTGCCAGCAGTTGGCTAGCGGGAGCCACTAGGAGCGATGAGCAGTTCTTC

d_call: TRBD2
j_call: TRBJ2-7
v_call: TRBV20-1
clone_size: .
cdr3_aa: CSARAPGLADLSYEQYF
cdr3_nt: TGCAGTGCTAGAGCCCCGGGACTAGCGGACCTCTCCTACGAGCAGTACTTC

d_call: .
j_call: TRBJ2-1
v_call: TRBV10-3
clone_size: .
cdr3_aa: CAISDYRDRRWNEQFF
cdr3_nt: TGTGCCATCAGTGATTACCGGGACCGGCGTTGGAATGAGCAGTTCTTC

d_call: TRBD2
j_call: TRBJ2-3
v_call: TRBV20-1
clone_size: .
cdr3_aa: CSAAGGTDTQYF
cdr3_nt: TGCAGTGCAGCGGGGGGGACAGATACGCAGTATTTT

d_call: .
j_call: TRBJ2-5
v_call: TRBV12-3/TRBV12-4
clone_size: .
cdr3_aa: CASSSRPRETQYF
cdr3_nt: TGTGCCAGCAGTTCTAGACCCCGGGAGACCCAGTACTTC

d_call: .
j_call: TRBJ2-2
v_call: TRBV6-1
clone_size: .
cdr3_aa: CASSGQIKGPGELFF
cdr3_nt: TGTGCCAGCAGTGGTCAGATCAAGGGTCCCGGGGAGCTGTTTTTT

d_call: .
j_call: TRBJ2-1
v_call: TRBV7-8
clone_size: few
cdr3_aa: CASSLGLGANNEQFF
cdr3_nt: TGTGCCAGCAGCTTAGGGCTGGGAGCTAACAATGAGCAGTTCTTC

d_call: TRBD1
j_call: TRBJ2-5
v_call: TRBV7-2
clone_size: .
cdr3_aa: CASSLVGTGVGTQYF
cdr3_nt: TGTGCCAGCAGCTTAGTTGGGACAGGGGTGGGGACCCAGTACTTC

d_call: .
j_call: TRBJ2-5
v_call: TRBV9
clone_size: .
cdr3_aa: CASSVASAVSETQYF
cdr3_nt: TGTGCCAGCAGCGTAGCTTCGGCAGTCTCCGAGACCCAGTACTTC